The 8 T cell receptor beta chains listed next were all sequenced from one sample in a study of T cell responses to AZD1222 COVID-19 vaccine. Produced via immunoSEQ multiplex PCR; TCRdb's table is partial and in-frame only. Of about 110,000 clones detected, just over 85% appear once; the ten largest clones hold less than 3.5%. Here the sequenced sample was peripheral blood, taken on day 0 of AZD1222 vaccination. Receptors originate from an adult in good health.

The chain joins TRBV30 to TRBJ1-2; D unresolved. The length of the CDR3 is 13 residues. V gave up 0 bases and J gave up 0 bases, with 5 bases separating them. Germline CDR1 GTSNPN, CDR2 SVGIG (reference sequence). The CDR3 loop is CAWSVTTNYGYTF. CDR3 bases: TGTGCCTGGAGTGTAACCACTAACTATGGCTACACCTTC.

This clone was recorded once. The chain employs TRBV18 and TRBJ1-1, with D tentatively TRBD1 (6 bases). The CDR3 sequence is 14 residues long. CDR1 is KGHSH and CDR2 is LQKENI in the germline V gene. Between the trimmed V and J ends, which lost 6 bases and 3 bases, there was a span of 14 bases. CDR3 protein: CASSSTGWDTEAFF. The CDR3 nucleotides are TGTGCCAGCTCTTCGACAGGATGGGACACTGAAGCTTTCTTT. The full variable domain, completed using reference TRBV18 and TRBJ1-1, is NAGVMQNPRHLVRRRGQEARLRCSPMKGHSHVYWYRQLPEEGLKFMVYLQKENIIDESGMPKERFSAEFPKEGPSILRIQQVVRGDSAAYFCASSSTGWDTEAFFGQGTRLTVV.

The genes are TRBV4-1 and TRBJ2-7; no firm D call. Germline V gene data show CDR1 as MGHRA and CDR2 as YSYEKL. Trimming took 0 bases from V and 12 from J, leaving 15 bases between them. CDR3 size: 13 residues. CDR3 DNA: TGCGCCAGCAGCCAAGAAGCAGGCCCCGTTGGGTACTTC. Its protein product is CASSQEAGPVGYF.

Worth noting for this clone: Additional DNA sequences in this sample encode the identical CDR3. V gene TRBV12-3 or TRBV12-4 combines with J gene TRBJ2-7, with a tentative D call TRBD2 (6 bases). V was pared by 5 bases and J by 4 bases, with 9 bases between. The CDR3 covers 12 residues. This CDR3 reads CASSLRGYEQYF. The CDR3 DNA reads as TGTGCCAGCAGTCTCCGGGGGTACGAGCAGTACTTC.

This chain connects TRBV7-3 to TRBJ1-5; tentative D call: TRBD1 (6 bases). CDR1 is SGHTA, CDR2 FQGTGA, per germline. V gave up 5 bases and J gave up 4 bases, with 9 bases separating them. The CDR3 consists of 13 residues. CDR3 sequence reads: CASSVTGNQPQHF. The CDR3 bases are TGTGCCAGCAGCGTCACAGGGAATCAGCCCCAGCATTTT.

The V and J genes are TRBV12-3 or TRBV12-4 and TRBJ1-6; D unclear. The CDR3 loop spans 13 amino acids. V lost 1 base and J 8 bases, leaving 6 bases between the germline ends. The CDR3 bases are TGTGCCAGCAGTTTAGTTGGGGATTCACCCCTCCACTTT. Protein: CASSLVGDSPLHF.

In its sample, this clone was seen a few times. Other DNA sequences in the sample encode the same CDR3. The rearrangement links TRBV28 to TRBJ1-5; D remains unclear. There are 13 residues in the CDR3. Per the germline V gene, CDR1 is MDHEN and CDR2 is SYDVKM. V lost 5 bases and J lost 7, with 12 bases in between. The CDR3 sequence is CASSPPGNQPQHF. The CDR3 DNA sequence: TGTGCCAGCAGTCCCCCCGGGAACCAGCCCCAGCATTTT.

The CDR3 DNA is TGTGCCTGGAGCGGACTAGCGCGGTACACCGGGGAGCTGTTTTTT. Translation: CAWSGLARYTGELFF. V and J are TRBV30 and TRBJ2-2; 9 nucleotides line up with TRBD2. Germline V gene sequence: CDR1 GTSNPN, CDR2 SVGIG (reference sequence). The CDR3 spans 15 residues. J was trimmed by 3 bases and V by 3 bases; bases with no gene match: 5.